This T cell receptor beta chain was profiled in a study of shared clonotypes between healthy human individuals. Methods used by the authors: ImmunoSEQ output lacked quality scores and full-length reads, limiting matched filtering. Assay used: immunoSEQ multiplex PCR; TCRdb lists only in-frame clones, some missing. The DNA gave D and trimming, while V, J and clone size come from that table. Of 950,000 to 1,300,000 clones listed, around 74% were seen once; the top ten hold about 1.4%. This clone came up a few times. At the DNA level, this CDR3 is encoded by other sequences in the same sample as well. Germline V lookup: CDR1 SGHTA, CDR2 FQGNSA. This CDR3 comprises 13 residues. Trimming stripped 4 bases from V and 2 bases from J, with 8 bases between.

Source material: memory CD4+ T cells sorted from blood. Sample subset: CD45RA-negative fraction. V usage is TRBV7-2 and J usage is TRBJ2-5; TRBD1 might be the D (5 bases). The clonotype originates from a man aged 18 to 30 in good health. Here the CDR3 reads CASSYRTQETQYF. DNA of the CDR3: TGTGCCAGCAGCTACCGGACACAAGAGACCCAGTACTTC.